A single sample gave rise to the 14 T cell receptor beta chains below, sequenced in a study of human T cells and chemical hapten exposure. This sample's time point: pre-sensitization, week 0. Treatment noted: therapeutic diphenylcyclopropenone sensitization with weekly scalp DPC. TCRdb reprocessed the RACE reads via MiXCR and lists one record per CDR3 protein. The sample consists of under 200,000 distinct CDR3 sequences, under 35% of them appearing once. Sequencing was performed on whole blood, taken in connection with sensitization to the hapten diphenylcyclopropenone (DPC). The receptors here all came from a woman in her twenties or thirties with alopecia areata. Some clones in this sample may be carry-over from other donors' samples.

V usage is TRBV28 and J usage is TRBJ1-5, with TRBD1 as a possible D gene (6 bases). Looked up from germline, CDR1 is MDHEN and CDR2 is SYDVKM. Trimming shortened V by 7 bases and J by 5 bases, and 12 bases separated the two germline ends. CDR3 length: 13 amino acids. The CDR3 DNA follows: TGTGCCAGCACCCTCGGGGGGCATCAGCCCCAGCATTTT. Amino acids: CASTLGGHQPQHF.

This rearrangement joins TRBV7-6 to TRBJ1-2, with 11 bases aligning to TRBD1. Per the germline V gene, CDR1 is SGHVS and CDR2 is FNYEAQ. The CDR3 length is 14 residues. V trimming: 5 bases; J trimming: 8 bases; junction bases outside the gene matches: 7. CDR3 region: CASSHRTGGDGYTF. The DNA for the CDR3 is TGTGCCAGCAGCCACCGGACAGGGGGCGACGGCTACACCTTC.

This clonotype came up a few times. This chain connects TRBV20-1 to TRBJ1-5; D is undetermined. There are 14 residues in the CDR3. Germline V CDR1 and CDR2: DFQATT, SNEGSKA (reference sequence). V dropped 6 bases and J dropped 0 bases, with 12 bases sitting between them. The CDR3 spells CSAGWGNSNQPQHF. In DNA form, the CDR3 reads TGCAGTGCCGGGTGGGGAAATAGCAATCAGCCCCAGCATTTT.

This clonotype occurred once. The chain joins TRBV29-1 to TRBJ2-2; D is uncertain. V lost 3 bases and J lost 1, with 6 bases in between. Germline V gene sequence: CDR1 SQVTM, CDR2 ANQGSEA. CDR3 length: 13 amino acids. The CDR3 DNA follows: TGCAGCGTTGACAACGGGAACACCGGGGAGCTGTTTTTT. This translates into CSVDNGNTGELFF.

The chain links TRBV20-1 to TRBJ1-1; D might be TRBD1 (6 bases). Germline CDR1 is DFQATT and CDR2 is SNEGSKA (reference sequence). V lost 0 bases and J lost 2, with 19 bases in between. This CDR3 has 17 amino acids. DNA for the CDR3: TGCAGTGCTAGAGATATTTCGGGGGGGGCAGGAAACACTGAAGCTTTCTTT. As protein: CSARDISGGAGNTEAFF.

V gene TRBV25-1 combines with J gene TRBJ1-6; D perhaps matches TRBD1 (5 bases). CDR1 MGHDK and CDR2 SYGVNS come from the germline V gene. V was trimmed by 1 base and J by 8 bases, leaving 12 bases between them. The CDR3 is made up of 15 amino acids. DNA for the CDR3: TGTGCCAGCAGTGAATTTCGGGGGGAGCATTCACCCCTCCACTTT. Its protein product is CASSEFRGEHSPLHF.

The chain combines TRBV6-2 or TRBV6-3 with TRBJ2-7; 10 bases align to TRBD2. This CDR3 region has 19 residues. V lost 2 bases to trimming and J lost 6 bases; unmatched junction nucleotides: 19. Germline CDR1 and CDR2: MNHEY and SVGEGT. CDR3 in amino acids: CASSYPSKREGPVTSEQYF. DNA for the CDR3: TGTGCCAGCAGTTACCCTTCTAAGCGGGAGGGCCCAGTCACTAGCGAGCAGTACTTC.

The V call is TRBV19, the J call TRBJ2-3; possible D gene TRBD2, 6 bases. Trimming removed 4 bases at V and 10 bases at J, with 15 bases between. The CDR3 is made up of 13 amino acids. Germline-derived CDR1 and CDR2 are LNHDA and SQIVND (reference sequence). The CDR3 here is CASSTTGEGPQYF. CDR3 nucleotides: TGTGCCAGTAGTACAACGGGGGAAGGGCCGCAGTATTTT.

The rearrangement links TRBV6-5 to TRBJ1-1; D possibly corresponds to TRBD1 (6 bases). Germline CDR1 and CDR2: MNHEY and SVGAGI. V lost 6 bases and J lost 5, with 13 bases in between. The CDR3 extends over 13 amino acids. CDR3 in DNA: TGTGCCAGCAGCCGGACGAGGGGGACTGAAGCTTTCTTT. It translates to CASSRTRGTEAFF.

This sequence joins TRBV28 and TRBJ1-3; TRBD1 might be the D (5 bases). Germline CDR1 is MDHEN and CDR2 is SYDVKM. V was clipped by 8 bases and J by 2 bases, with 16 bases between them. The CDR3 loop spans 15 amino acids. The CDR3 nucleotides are TGTGCCAGCTCACCCCCGGGACGGACTGGAAACACCATATATTTT. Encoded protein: CASSPPGRTGNTIYF.

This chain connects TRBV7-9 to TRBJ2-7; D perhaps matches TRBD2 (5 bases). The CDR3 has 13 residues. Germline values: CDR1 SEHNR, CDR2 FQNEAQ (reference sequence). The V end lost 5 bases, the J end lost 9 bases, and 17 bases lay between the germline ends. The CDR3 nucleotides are TGTGCCAGCAGCCCTAGCACACCCGAGGGGCAGTACTTC. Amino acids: CASSPSTPEGQYF.

The CDR3 bases are TGCAGTGCTAGGCCACTACAGTTGCCGGGGAGCAATCAGCCCCAGCATTTT. Protein sequence: CSARPLQLPGSNQPQHF. This chain uses TRBV20-1 with TRBJ1-5; D gene ambiguous. V lost 3 bases to trimming and J lost 1 base, with 19 bases between them. The germline V gene encodes CDR1 DFQATT and CDR2 SNEGSKA (reference sequence). This CDR3 has 17 amino acids.

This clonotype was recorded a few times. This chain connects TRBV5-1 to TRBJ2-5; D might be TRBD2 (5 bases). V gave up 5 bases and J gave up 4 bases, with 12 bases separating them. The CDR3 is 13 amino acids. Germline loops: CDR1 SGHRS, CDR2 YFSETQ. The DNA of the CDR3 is TGCGCCAGCAGTTACCGGACTGGAGAGACCCAGTACTTC. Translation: CASSYRTGETQYF.

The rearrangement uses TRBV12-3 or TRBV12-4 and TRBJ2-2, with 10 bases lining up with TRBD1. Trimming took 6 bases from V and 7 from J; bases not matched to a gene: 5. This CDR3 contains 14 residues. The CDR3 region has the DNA TGTGCCAGCAGCTTGACAGGGGGCGACGGGGAGCTGTTTTTT. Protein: CASSLTGGDGELFF.